This is a list of T cell receptor beta chains from one sample in a study of blood T cells in healthy people across ages. TCRdb redid the calling of the 5' RACE reads with MiXCR, one entry per CDR3 protein. Of some 1.1 million distinct CDR3 sequences detected, less than 45% appear once; the ten largest clones hold roughly 13%. Sequenced input: blood. The source is a man in his late teens or twenties in good health. Both conserved end residues are part of each CDR3. The order of the fields is J gene, V gene, CDR3 protein.

TRBJ2-1 TRBV24-1 CATSDFRADLGNEQFF
TRBJ1-1 TRBV12-3/TRBV12-4 CASPSREGKNTEAFF
TRBJ1-6 TRBV9 CASSVGGSSYNSPLHF
TRBJ2-4 TRBV7-2 CASSLRRREGRLLAKNIQYF
TRBJ1-5 TRBV5-1 CASSLHEGGNQPQHF
TRBJ2-1 TRBV12-3/TRBV12-4 CASGGGNLTYNEQFF
TRBJ2-1 TRBV12-3/TRBV12-4 CASSLDRDGYNEQFF
TRBJ1-2 TRBV3-1 CASSFPDRPHGYTF
TRBJ2-3 TRBV7-2 CASSLGITGSTDTQYF
TRBJ1-2 TRBV20-1 CSASTTGTSYGYTF
TRBJ2-2 TRBV20-1 CSARGRLAGTGELFF
TRBJ2-5 TRBV5-1 CASSLPGLAGGLHEQYF
TRBJ2-7 TRBV7-9 CASSSTGHSYEQYF
TRBJ2-1 TRBV5-1 CASSLEQLPGEQFF
TRBJ2-3 TRBV4-3 CASSQVGGTTDTQYF
TRBJ2-7 TRBV27 CASSSTLGRTTSYNEQYF
TRBJ2-7 TRBV11-2 CASSLAVSGYEQYF
TRBJ2-1 TRBV5-1 CASSSGTGGNEQFF
TRBJ2-5 TRBV27 CASSRRRTQETQYF
TRBJ1-2 TRBV2 CASSDVGSYYGYTF
TRBJ1-1 TRBV10-3 CATAQGSNTEAFF
TRBJ2-1 TRBV2 CAGSETSGGHNEQFF
TRBJ2-5 TRBV12-3/TRBV12-4 CASSRGSASKSETQYF
TRBJ1-4 TRBV6-5 CASSSVQRNEKLFF
TRBJ1-6 TRBV3-1 CASSQLGRRTNSPLHF
TRBJ2-1 TRBV12-3/TRBV12-4 CASSLVRFNEQFF
TRBJ1-2 TRBV6-5 CASSYRRDNYGYTF
TRBJ2-2 TRBV12-3/TRBV12-4 CASSLRTARELFF
TRBJ1-4 TRBV2 CASSVIEKLFF
TRBJ1-4 TRBV7-8 CASSLEDSLNEKLFF
. TRBV2 CASSEGTGHHEQYF
TRBJ1-5 TRBV7-6 CAGSADRSNQPQHF
TRBJ1-1 TRBV12-3/TRBV12-4 CASRILGSMNTEAFF
TRBJ2-5 TRBV2 CVSLASEDNEQYF
TRBJ1-4 TRBV4-1 CASSLAWVEKLFF
TRBJ2-3 TRBV6-2/TRBV6-3 CASRGLAGGLIPYTDTQYF
TRBJ2-1 TRBV4-1 CASSHRKGSYNEQFF
TRBJ2-1 TRBV4-2 CASSQDWTGRGETQFF
TRBJ1-2 TRBV29-1 CSVVAVNYGYTF
TRBJ1-2 TRBV6-5 CASSLQDRGYGYTF
TRBJ2-6 TRBV28 CASSTGEPSFSGANVLTF
TRBJ2-1 TRBV7-8 CASSLLGGAAHNEQFF
TRBJ1-2 TRBV5-1 CASSPGQVHGYTF
. TRBV30 CAWRDSSNIQYF
TRBJ2-3 TRBV5-1 CASSSGRAHTGTDTQYF
TRBJ1-1 TRBV20-1 CSGGSPPGVNTEAFF
TRBJ1-1 TRBV29-1 CSVEGLLNTEAFF
TRBJ1-2 TRBV4-2 CASSQAGAGQGRNYGYTF
TRBJ2-7 TRBV5-6 CASSAMGQGLSYEQYF
TRBJ1-6 TRBV21-1 CASSKPRRGSFLNSPLHF